These 30 T cell receptor beta chains came from one sample sequenced in a study of radiation and T cells in renal cell carcinoma. The table came from immunoSEQ multiplex PCR; TCRdb's copy has only in-frame clones and leaves some out. Of around 95,000 clones in the sample, roughly 84% are singletons; the top ten hold 6% to 9%. The time point here: blood 4 weeks post-SBRT, at nephrectomy. The treatment: 15 Gy SBRT to primary tumor, nephrectomy 4 weeks later. Specimen: blood, collected from a patient whose treatment included radiotherapy and nephrectomy. These TCRs come from a man aged 55 to 70 with renal cell carcinoma.

The chain employs TRBV4-2 and TRBJ1-4; 9 bases map to TRBD1. This CDR3 is 16 amino acids long. V dropped 1 base and J dropped 7; count of bases not matched to a gene: 7. Germline CDR1 reads LGHNA; CDR2 reads YNFKEQ. This chain's CDR3 is CASSQAPGTGSEKLFF. As DNA, the CDR3 is TGTGCCAGCAGCCAAGCCCCTGGGACAGGGAGTGAAAAACTGTTTTTT.

The rearrangement uses TRBV6-5 and TRBJ1-2; tentatively, D is TRBD1 (6 bases). Per the germline V gene, CDR1 is MNHEY and CDR2 is SVGAGI. This CDR3 has 14 residues. V lost 8 bases, J lost 5 bases, and 18 bases lay in between. CDR3 coding DNA: TGTGCCAGCGGCCTTGGGGCCAGGGGTTATGGCTACACCTTC. Protein product: CASGLGARGYGYTF.

The CDR3 is CASSLDRDTEAFF. DNA for the CDR3: TGTGCCAGCAGTTTAGACAGGGACACTGAAGCTTTCTTT. The J gene is TRBJ1-1, the V gene TRBV28; 7 bases are a match to TRBD1. Germline V gene lookup returns CDR1 MDHEN and CDR2 SYDVKM. V was pared by 2 bases and J by 3 bases, with 0 bases of the junction left unmatched. The CDR3 has 13 amino acids. Full variable domain (missing parts from reference TRBV28 and TRBJ1-1): DVKVTQSSRYLVKRTGEKVFLECVQDMDHENMFWYRQDPGLGLRLIYFSYDVKMKEKGDIPEGYSVSREKKERFSLILESASTNQTSMYLCASSLDRDTEAFFGQGTRLTVV.

This clone has more than one count but fewer than ten. The chain recombines TRBV10-2 with TRBJ1-5; 7 positions match TRBD1. The V gene end was trimmed by 3 bases and the J gene end by 7 bases; junction bases not matched to a gene: 6. This CDR3 region has 14 residues. CDR1 and CDR2 from the germline V gene are WSHSY and SAAADI. The DNA of the CDR3 is TGCGCCAGCAGTGATACAGGGGACGGGCAGCCCCAGCATTTT. This gives the protein CASSDTGDGQPQHF.

V gene TRBV29-1 combines with J gene TRBJ2-3; the D is unclear. Germline CDR1 is SQVTM and CDR2 is ANQGSEA. V was shortened by 8 bases and J by 4 bases, with 13 bases between the two germline ends. The CDR3 runs 12 residues. CDR3 loop: CSLLSAADTQYF. CDR3 nucleotides: TGCAGCCTCCTATCTGCAGCAGATACGCAGTATTTT.

This clone appeared once. The J gene is TRBJ2-1, the V gene TRBV15; 7 bases fit TRBD1. CDR1 and CDR2 from the germline V gene are LNHNV and YYDKDF (reference sequence). Germline trimming cut 0 bases from V and 9 bases from J; bases unmatched to any gene: 11. This CDR3 has 16 residues. In DNA form, the CDR3 reads TGTGCCACCAGCAGAGAGACGACAGGGACGGTCGCTGAGCAGTTCTTC. Residues: CATSRETTGTVAEQFF.

The J gene is TRBJ1-5, the V gene TRBV4-2; maybe TRBD1 (5 bases). Germline V CDR1 and CDR2: LGHNA, YNFKEQ. V dropped 4 bases and J dropped 9 bases, with 16 bases sitting between them. The CDR3 contains 14 residues. CDR3 coding DNA: TGTGCCAGCAGCCCCTCAGGGTCGAGATCGCCCCAGCATTTT. This translates into CASSPSGSRSPQHF.

This clone appeared once. The chain employs TRBV30 and TRBJ2-3, with no clear D. In germline, CDR1 is GTSNPN, CDR2 SVGIG (reference sequence). This CDR3 has 12 residues. Trimming left V 0 bases short and J 10 bases short, with 11 bases between. CDR3 in DNA: TGTGCCTGGAGTGTAGGAGCTGTCGCGCAGTATTTT. Its protein product is CAWSVGAVAQYF.

V gene TRBV4-2 combines with J gene TRBJ2-7, with 7 nucleotides matching TRBD2. The CDR3 length is 15 residues. CDR1 LGHNA and CDR2 YNFKEQ come from the germline V gene. J lost 2 bases, V lost 7 bases, and 11 bases had no gene match. The CDR3 DNA is TGTGCCAGCACCCCGGGAGGACAACTTCCCTACGAGCAGTACTTC. Its translation: CASTPGGQLPYEQYF.

This sequence joins TRBV7-6 and TRBJ2-2; no firm D call. The CDR3 sequence is 15 residues long. V shed 1 base and J shed 2 bases, with 8 bases lying between them. Germline V lookup: CDR1 SGHVS, CDR2 FNYEAQ. The CDR3 bases are TGTGCCAGCAGCTTAGGTCAGACTAACACCGGGGAGCTGTTTTTT. Protein: CASSLGQTNTGELFF.

The chain couples TRBV15 to TRBJ2-2; TRBD2 is a possible D gene (6 bases). The CDR3 is 15 amino acids. The V gene lost 0 bases and the J gene lost 4 bases, with 9 bases spanning the gap. Germline CDR1 reads LNHNV; CDR2 reads YYDKDF (reference sequence). The CDR3 DNA is TGTGCCACCAGCAGAGATAGCGGAAGCACCGGGGAGCTGTTTTTT. This translates into CATSRDSGSTGELFF.

V and J are TRBV6-1 and TRBJ2-1, with D perhaps matching TRBD2 (5 bases). V was trimmed by 2 bases and J by 15 bases, leaving 17 bases between them. The germline CDR1 and CDR2 sequences are MNHNS and SASEGT. The CDR3 has 13 amino acids. The CDR3 DNA reads as TGTGCCAGCAGTGAATACCTCTTAGATGGACTGTTCTTC. It specifies CASSEYLLDGLFF.

The chain is built from TRBV5-1 and TRBJ2-5, with TRBD1 matching over 9 bases. This CDR3 has 14 amino acids. Germline-derived CDR1 and CDR2 are SGHRS and YFSETQ. J was trimmed by 5 bases and V by 2 bases; bases with no gene match: 4. CDR3 region: CASSFGQGLETQYF. The CDR3 DNA reads as TGCGCCAGCAGCTTCGGACAGGGGCTGGAGACCCAGTACTTC.

The chain combines TRBV5-6 with TRBJ2-3; 9 nucleotides agree with TRBD2. The CDR3 spans 16 residues. The J segment lost 6 bases and the V segment lost 3 bases, leaving 11 bases of the junction unmatched. The germline CDR1 and CDR2 sequences are SGHDT and YYEEEE. CDR3 sequence: CASSSYISGREDTQYF. CDR3 sequence (DNA): TGTGCCAGCAGCTCTTATATTAGCGGGAGAGAGGATACGCAGTATTTT.

CDR3 in DNA: TGTGCCAGCAGCTTAGGGACTCCGAACACCGGGGAGCTGTTTTTT. It translates to CASSLGTPNTGELFF. The chain uses TRBV13 and TRBJ2-2, with D unresolved. The germline gives CDR1 PRHDT, CDR2 FYEKMQ (reference sequence). The CDR3 length is 15 residues. Trimming shortened V by 0 bases and J by 0 bases, and 5 bases separated the two germline ends.

V is TRBV7-9 and J is TRBJ1-2; 8 nucleotides match TRBD1. This CDR3 spans 14 amino acids. Trimming removed 4 bases from V and 0 bases from J; junction bases left unmatched: 1. Looked up from germline, CDR1 is SEHNR and CDR2 is FQNEAQ (reference sequence). CDR3 sequence: CASSSGQANYGYTF. DNA for the CDR3: TGTGCCAGCAGCTCGGGACAGGCTAACTATGGCTACACCTTC.

The chain links TRBV4-3 to TRBJ2-1, with TRBD2 identical over 10 bases. V gave up 0 bases and J gave up 7 bases; unmatched junction bases: 9. The germline V gene encodes CDR1 LGHNA and CDR2 YSLEER. The CDR3 runs 17 residues. The CDR3 reads CASSQDPSGRMGNEQFF. CDR3 DNA sequence: TGCGCCAGCAGCCAAGATCCTAGCGGGAGAATGGGTAATGAGCAGTTCTTC.

This clone was seen a few times. V usage is TRBV4-1 and J usage is TRBJ2-2, with 8 bases fitting TRBD2. The ends lost 6 bases at V and 0 bases at J; junction bases unmatched: 6. The CDR3 loop spans 16 amino acids. The germline CDR1 and CDR2 sequences are MGHRA and YSYEKL. CDR3 amino acids: CASSRTSGANTGELFF. The CDR3 DNA sequence: TGCGCCAGCAGTCGTACTAGCGGCGCGAACACCGGGGAGCTGTTTTTT.

The chain joins TRBV9 to TRBJ1-3; 7 positions match TRBD1. CDR3 length equals 15 residues. The V segment lost 4 bases and the J segment 0 bases; nucleotides outside the gene matches: 4. The germline V gene encodes CDR1 SGDLS and CDR2 YYNGEE. In DNA, the CDR3 is TGTGCCAGCAGCTTACAGGGGAGCTCTGGAAACACCATATATTTT. It encodes CASSLQGSSGNTIYF. The whole variable domain, filled in from reference TRBV9 and TRBJ1-3, reads DSGVTQTPKHLITATGQRVTLRCSPRSGDLSVYWYQQSLDQGLQFLIQYYNGEERAKGNILERFSAQQFPDLHSELNLSSLELGDSALYFCASSLQGSSGNTIYFGEGSWLTVV.

The chain links TRBV18 to TRBJ2-7; unclear D gene. Trimming cost V 6 bases and J 6 bases, with 12 bases left between them. The germline V gene encodes CDR1 KGHSH and CDR2 LQKENI. The CDR3 has 12 residues. CDR3 DNA sequence: TGTGCCAGCTCGCCTAAGGTGCTCGAGCAGTACTTC. Protein: CASSPKVLEQYF.

V gene TRBV25-1 combines with J gene TRBJ2-3; D gene ambiguous. The CDR3 contains 15 residues. Trimming took 6 bases from V and 1 from J, leaving 14 bases between them. Germline loops: CDR1 MGHDK, CDR2 SYGVNS. CDR3 amino acids: CASRGWGFGTDTQYF. The CDR3 DNA reads TGTGCCAGCAGGGGTTGGGGATTTGGCACAGATACGCAGTATTTT.

The V call is TRBV4-1, the J call TRBJ2-2; 7 bases map to TRBD2. After removal of 0 bases from V and 2 bases from J, the junction contained 6 bases not matched to a gene. This CDR3 has 17 residues. CDR1 and CDR2 (germline): MGHRA, YSYEKL. DNA for the CDR3: TGCGCCAGCAGCCAAGATGGGATAGCGGGCAACACCGGGGAGCTGTTTTTT. This encodes CASSQDGIAGNTGELFF.

The count of this clone is one. The V gene is TRBV6-1, the J gene TRBJ1-4; 9 bases are a match to TRBD1. The CDR3 has 14 amino acids. V gave up 7 bases and J gave up 8 bases; unmatched junction bases: 8. CDR1 MNHNS and CDR2 SASEGT come from the germline V gene. Here the CDR3 reads CASNLDRGAEKLFF. CDR3 sequence (DNA): TGTGCCAGCAACTTAGACAGGGGGGCGGAAAAACTGTTTTTT.

The chain combines TRBV19 with TRBJ1-5; D unclear. The germline V gene encodes CDR1 LNHDA and CDR2 SQIVND (reference sequence). The CDR3 has 14 amino acids. V was shortened by 6 bases and J by 1 base, with 10 bases between the two germline ends. This chain's CDR3 is CASSEAPSNQPQHF. The CDR3 bases are TGTGCCAGTAGCGAGGCCCCGAGCAATCAGCCCCAGCATTTT.

J is TRBJ2-7 and V is TRBV11-1, with D possibly being TRBD1 or TRBD2 (5 bases each). Germline values: CDR1 SGHAT, CDR2 FQDESV (reference sequence). V shed 4 bases and J shed 4 bases, with 11 bases lying between them. The CDR3 spans 13 residues. CDR3 sequence (DNA): TGTGCCAGCAGCTCAGGGACCGCTTACGAGCAGTACTTC. It specifies CASSSGTAYEQYF.

The rearrangement uses TRBV14 and TRBJ2-7; tentatively, D is TRBD2 (6 bases). The CDR3 loop spans 14 amino acids. Germline CDR1 SGHDN, CDR2 FVKESK. V was cut by 1 base and J by 7 bases, with 14 bases left in between. This chain's CDR3 is CASSQATGVGEQYF. The CDR3, as DNA: TGTGCCAGCAGCCAAGCCACGGGGGTGGGAGAGCAGTACTTC.

This chain uses TRBV18 with TRBJ2-1, with D tentatively TRBD2 (5 bases). This CDR3 is built from 13 residues. V lost 4 bases, J lost 6 bases, and 10 bases lay in between. Germline V gene sequence: CDR1 KGHSH, CDR2 LQKENI. CDR3 in amino acids: CASSHGLANEQFF. The CDR3, as DNA: TGTGCCAGCTCACATGGACTGGCCAATGAGCAGTTCTTC.

The chain links TRBV30 to TRBJ1-2; D is undetermined. There are 13 residues in the CDR3. The V gene lost 3 bases and the J gene lost 5 bases, with 13 bases spanning the gap. Germline V gene lookup returns CDR1 GTSNPN and CDR2 SVGIG (reference sequence). The CDR3 DNA is TGTGCCTGGAGCGAACAAATCTTTTATGGCTACACCTTC. Translating gives CAWSEQIFYGYTF.

This chain uses TRBV4-1 with TRBJ2-1, with 7 bases aligning to TRBD2. J gave up 2 bases and V 3 bases, and 10 bases lay outside the gene matches. Germline V gene sequence: CDR1 MGHRA, CDR2 YSYEKL. The CDR3 is made up of 17 amino acids. The CDR3 loop reads CASSQDFASGTYNEQFF. The CDR3 coding sequence is TGCGCCAGCAGCCAGGACTTTGCTAGCGGCACCTACAATGAGCAGTTCTTC.

The CDR3 DNA is TGTGCCAGCAGTGTCCATGCCAGCAATGAGCAGTTCTTC. Translated: CASSVHASNEQFF. This sequence joins TRBV28 and TRBJ2-1; D call uncertain. The germline V gene encodes CDR1 MDHEN and CDR2 SYDVKM. V lost 5 bases and J lost 6, with 11 bases in between. This CDR3 is built from 13 residues.